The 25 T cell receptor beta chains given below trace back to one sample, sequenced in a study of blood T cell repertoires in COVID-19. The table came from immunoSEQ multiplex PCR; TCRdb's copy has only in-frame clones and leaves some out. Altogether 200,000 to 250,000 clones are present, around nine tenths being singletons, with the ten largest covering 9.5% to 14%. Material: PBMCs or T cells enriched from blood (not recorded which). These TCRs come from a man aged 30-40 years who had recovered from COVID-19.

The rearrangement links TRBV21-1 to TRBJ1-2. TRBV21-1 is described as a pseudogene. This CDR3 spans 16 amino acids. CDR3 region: CASSSGTSTSNYGYTF. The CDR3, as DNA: TGTGCCAGCAGCAGCGGGACGTCAACTTCTAACTATGGCTACACCTTC.

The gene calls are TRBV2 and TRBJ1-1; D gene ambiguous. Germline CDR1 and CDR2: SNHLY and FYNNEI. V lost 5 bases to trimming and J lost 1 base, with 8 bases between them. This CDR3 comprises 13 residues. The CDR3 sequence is CASSLEKNTEAFF. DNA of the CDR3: TGTGCCAGCAGTTTGGAGAAGAACACTGAAGCTTTCTTT.

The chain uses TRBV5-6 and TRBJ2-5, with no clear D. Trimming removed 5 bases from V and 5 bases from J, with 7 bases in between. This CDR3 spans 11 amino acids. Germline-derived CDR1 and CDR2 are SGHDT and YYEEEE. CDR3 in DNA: TGTGCCAGCAGTTTTAGCGAGACCCAGTACTTC. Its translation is CASSFSETQYF.

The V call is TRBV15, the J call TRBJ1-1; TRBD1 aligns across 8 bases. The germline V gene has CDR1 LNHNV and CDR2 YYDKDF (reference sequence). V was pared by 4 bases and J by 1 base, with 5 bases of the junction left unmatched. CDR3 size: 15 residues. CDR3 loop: CATSTTGQENTEAFF. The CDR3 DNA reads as TGTGCCACCAGCACGACGGGACAGGAGAACACTGAAGCTTTCTTT.

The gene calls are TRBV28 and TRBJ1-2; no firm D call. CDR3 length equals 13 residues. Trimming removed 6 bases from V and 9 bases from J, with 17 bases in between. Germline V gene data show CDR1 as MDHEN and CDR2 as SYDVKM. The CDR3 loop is CASSSHPGKSYTF. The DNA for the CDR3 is TGTGCCAGCAGCTCTCACCCCGGTAAAAGCTACACCTTC.

The CDR3 loop reads CASRILGTGEETQYF. The CDR3 DNA reads TGTGCCAGCAGAATTCTCGGGACAGGGGAAGAGACCCAGTACTTC. V is TRBV9 and J is TRBJ2-5; the match to TRBD1 covers 10 bases. V shed 5 bases and J 3 bases; nucleotides not matched to a gene: 7. CDR3 length: 15 residues. Germline V CDR1 and CDR2: SGDLS, YYNGEE.

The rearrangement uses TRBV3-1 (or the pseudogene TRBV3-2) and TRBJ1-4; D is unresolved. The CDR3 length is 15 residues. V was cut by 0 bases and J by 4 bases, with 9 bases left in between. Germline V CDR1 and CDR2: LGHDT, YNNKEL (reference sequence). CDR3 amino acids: CASSQDREINEKLFF. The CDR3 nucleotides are TGTGCCAGCAGCCAAGATCGGGAGATTAATGAAAAACTGTTTTTT.

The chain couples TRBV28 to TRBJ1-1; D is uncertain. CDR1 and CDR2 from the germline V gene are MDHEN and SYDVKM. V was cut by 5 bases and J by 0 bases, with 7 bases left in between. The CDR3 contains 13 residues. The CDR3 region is CASSGRMNTEAFF. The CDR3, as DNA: TGTGCCAGCAGTGGGAGAATGAACACTGAAGCTTTCTTT. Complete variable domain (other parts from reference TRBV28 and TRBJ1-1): DVKVTQSSRYLVKRTGEKVFLECVQDMDHENMFWYRQDPGLGLRLIYFSYDVKMKEKGDIPEGYSVSREKKERFSLILESASTNQTSMYLCASSGRMNTEAFFGQGTRLTVV.

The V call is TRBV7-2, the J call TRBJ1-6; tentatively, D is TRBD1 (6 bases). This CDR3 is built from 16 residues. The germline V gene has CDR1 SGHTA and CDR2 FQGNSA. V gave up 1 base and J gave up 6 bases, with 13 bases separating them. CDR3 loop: CASSLEIGQLNSPLHF. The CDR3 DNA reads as TGTGCCAGCAGCTTAGAGATCGGACAGCTTAATTCACCCCTCCACTTT.

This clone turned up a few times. Here the CDR3 DNA reads TGTGCCACCAGTAGGACAGGGGGGATCAACACTGAAGCTTTCTTT. The encoded protein is CATSRTGGINTEAFF. The chain has TRBV24-1 and TRBJ1-1, with TRBD1 matching over 10 bases. The V and J ends lost 6 bases and 2 bases, in that order; junction bases with no gene match: 5. Germline loops: CDR1 KGHDR, CDR2 SFDVKD. The CDR3 sequence is 15 residues long.

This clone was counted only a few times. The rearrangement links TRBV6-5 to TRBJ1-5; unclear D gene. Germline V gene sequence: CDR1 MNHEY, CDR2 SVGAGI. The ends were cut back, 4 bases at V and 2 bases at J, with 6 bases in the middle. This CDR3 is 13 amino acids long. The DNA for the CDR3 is TGTGCCAGCAGTTTCACACGCAATCAGCCCCAGCATTTT. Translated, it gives CASSFTRNQPQHF.

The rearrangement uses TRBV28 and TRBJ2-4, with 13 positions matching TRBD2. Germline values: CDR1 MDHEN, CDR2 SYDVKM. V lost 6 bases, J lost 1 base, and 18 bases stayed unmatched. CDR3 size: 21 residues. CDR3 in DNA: TGTGCCAGCAGACCGAGGACTAGCGGGAGAGGGGGGCTTATTGCCAAAAACATTCAGTACTTC. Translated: CASRPRTSGRGGLIAKNIQYF.

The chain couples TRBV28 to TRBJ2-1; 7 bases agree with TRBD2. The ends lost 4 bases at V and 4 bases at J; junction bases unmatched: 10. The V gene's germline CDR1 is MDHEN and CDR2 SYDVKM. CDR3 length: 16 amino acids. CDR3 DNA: TGTGCCAGCAGTTCCCCTAGCGGATTAAATTACAATGAGCAGTTCTTC. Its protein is CASSSPSGLNYNEQFF.

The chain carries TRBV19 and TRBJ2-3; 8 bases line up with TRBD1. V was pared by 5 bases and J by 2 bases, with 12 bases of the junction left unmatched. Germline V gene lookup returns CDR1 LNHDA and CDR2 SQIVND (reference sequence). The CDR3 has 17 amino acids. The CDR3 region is CASSPTGQGGTTDTQYF. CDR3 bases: TGTGCCAGTAGTCCGACCGGACAGGGCGGTACCACAGATACGCAGTATTTT.

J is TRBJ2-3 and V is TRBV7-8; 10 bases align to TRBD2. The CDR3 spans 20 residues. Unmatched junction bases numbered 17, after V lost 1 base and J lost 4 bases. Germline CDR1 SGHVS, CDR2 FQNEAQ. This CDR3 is CASSLVRDTLAGAHPDTQYF. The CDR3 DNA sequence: TGTGCCAGCAGCTTAGTTCGAGATACGCTAGCGGGAGCCCACCCAGATACGCAGTATTTT.

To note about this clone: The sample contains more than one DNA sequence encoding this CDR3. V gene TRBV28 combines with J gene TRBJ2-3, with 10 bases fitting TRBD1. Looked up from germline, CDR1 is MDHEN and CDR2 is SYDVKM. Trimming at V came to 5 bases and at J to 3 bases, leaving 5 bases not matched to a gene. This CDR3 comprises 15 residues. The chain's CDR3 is CASSTPGQGTDTQYF. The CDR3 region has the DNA TGTGCCAGCAGTACGCCGGGACAGGGGACAGATACGCAGTATTTT. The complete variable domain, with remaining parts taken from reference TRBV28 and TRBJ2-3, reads DVKVTQSSRYLVKRTGEKVFLECVQDMDHENMFWYRQDPGLGLRLIYFSYDVKMKEKGDIPEGYSVSREKKERFSLILESASTNQTSMYLCASSTPGQGTDTQYFGPGTRLTVL.

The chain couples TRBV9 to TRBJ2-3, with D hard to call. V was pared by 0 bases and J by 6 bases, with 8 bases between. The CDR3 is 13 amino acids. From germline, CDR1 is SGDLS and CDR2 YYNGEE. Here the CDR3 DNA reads TGTGCCAGCAGCGTAGTGTCCCAGGATACGCAGTATTTT. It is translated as CASSVVSQDTQYF.

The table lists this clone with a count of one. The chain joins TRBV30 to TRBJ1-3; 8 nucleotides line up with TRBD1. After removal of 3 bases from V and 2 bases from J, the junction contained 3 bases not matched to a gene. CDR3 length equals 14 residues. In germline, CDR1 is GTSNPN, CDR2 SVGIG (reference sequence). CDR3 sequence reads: CAWSPGGTGNTIYF. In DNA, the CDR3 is TGTGCCTGGAGCCCAGGGGGCACTGGAAACACCATATATTTT.

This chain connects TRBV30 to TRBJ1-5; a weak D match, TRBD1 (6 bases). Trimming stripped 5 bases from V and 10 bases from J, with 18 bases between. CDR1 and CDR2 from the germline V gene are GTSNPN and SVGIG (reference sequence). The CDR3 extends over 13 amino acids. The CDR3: CAWGTGHPGPQHF. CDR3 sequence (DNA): TGTGCCTGGGGAACGGGACACCCCGGCCCCCAGCATTTT.

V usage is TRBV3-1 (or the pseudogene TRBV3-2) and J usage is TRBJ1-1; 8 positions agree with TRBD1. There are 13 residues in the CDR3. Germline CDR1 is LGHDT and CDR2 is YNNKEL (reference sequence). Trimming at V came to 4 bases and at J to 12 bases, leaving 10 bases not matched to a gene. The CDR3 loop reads CASSLGQGRMSFF. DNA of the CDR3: TGTGCCAGCAGCCTTGGACAGGGTAGGATGTCTTTCTTT.

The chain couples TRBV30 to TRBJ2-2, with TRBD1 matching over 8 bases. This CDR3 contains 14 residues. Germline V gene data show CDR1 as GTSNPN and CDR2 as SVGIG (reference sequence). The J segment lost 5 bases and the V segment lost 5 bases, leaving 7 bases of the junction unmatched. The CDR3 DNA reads TGTGCCTGGCGAAAGACAGGGGTTACCGGGGAGCTGTTTTTT. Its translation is CAWRKTGVTGELFF.

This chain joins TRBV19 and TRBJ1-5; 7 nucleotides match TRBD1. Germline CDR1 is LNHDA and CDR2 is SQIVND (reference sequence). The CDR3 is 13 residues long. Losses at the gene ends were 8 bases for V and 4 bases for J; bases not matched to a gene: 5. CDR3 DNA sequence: TGTGCCAGTGACAGGGCCCAAAATCAGCCCCAGCATTTT. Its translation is CASDRAQNQPQHF. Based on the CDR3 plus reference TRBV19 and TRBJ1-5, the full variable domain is DGGITQSPKYLFRKEGQNVTLSCEQNLNHDAMYWYRQDPGQGLRLIYYSQIVNDFQKGDIAEGYSVSREKKESFPLTVTSAQKNPTAFYLCASDRAQNQPQHFGDGTRLSIL.

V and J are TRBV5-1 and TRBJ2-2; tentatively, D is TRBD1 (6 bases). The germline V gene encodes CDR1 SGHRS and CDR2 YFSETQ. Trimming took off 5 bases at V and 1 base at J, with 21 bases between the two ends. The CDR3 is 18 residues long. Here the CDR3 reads CASRPTGQIVQNTGELFF. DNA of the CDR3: TGCGCCAGCAGGCCGACTGGACAGATCGTACAGAACACCGGGGAGCTGTTTTTT.

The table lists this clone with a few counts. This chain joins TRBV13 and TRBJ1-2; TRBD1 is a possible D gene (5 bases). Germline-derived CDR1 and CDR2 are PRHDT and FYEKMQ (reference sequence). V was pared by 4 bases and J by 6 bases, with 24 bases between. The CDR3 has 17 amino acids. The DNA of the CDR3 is TGTGCCAGCAGCTGGGAATTAGACAGAAACTCACCCAATGGCTACACCTTC. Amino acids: CASSWELDRNSPNGYTF.

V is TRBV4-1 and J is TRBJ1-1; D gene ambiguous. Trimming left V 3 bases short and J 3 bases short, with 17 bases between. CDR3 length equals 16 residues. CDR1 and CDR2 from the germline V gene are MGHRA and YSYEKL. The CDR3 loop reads CASSHPSFWGDTEAFF. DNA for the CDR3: TGCGCCAGCAGCCATCCCTCCTTTTGGGGAGACACTGAAGCTTTCTTT.